This paragraph covers one T cell receptor (beta chain) sequence. Assay: immunoSEQ multiplex PCR; the TCRdb copy retains only in-frame clones and omits some. The sample records 130,000 to 150,000 clones, about nine tenths being singletons. The entry originates in a study of control samples from healthy donors and cancer patients. Per germline, CDR1 MGHRA and CDR2 YSYEKL. The CDR3 sequence is 14 residues long. Trimming pared 6 bases from V and 7 bases from J, leaving 13 bases between. The TCR comes from a man aged 25 to 40 in good health. This sequence joins TRBV4-1 and TRBJ1-6; D might be TRBD1 (6 bases). Material for sequencing was blood. This chain's CDR3 is CASRSGTRNSPLHF. The CDR3, as DNA: TGCGCCAGCAGATCCGGGACACGGAATTCACCCCTCCACTTT.